The clone carrying this TCR beta chain has at least ten counts. This entry comes from a study of T cells in Graves' hyperthyroidism and ophthalmopathy. Germline CDR1 and CDR2: MNHNS and SASEGT. The CDR3 covers 17 residues. V lost 5 bases, J lost 4 bases, and 7 bases stayed unmatched. Amplification of TCR beta CDR3 regions was performed using RNA transcripts as template. TCR CDR3 underwent first-round RT-PCR with the HTBI primer set. MiXCR, applied by TCRdb to the multiplex PCR reads, yields one record per CDR3 protein. The data contain 300,000 to 350,000 distinct CDR3 sequences, roughly 20% of them singletons.

The V call is TRBV6-1, the J call TRBJ2-1, with 14 bases fitting TRBD2. This TCR was recovered from a woman in her forties or fifties with Graves' hyperthyroidism. The sequencing input was blood. The CDR3 nucleotides read TGTGCCAGCAGTTTCAGGACTAGCGGGAGGAGGTACAATGAGCAGTTCTTC. This codes for CASSFRTSGRRYNEQFF.